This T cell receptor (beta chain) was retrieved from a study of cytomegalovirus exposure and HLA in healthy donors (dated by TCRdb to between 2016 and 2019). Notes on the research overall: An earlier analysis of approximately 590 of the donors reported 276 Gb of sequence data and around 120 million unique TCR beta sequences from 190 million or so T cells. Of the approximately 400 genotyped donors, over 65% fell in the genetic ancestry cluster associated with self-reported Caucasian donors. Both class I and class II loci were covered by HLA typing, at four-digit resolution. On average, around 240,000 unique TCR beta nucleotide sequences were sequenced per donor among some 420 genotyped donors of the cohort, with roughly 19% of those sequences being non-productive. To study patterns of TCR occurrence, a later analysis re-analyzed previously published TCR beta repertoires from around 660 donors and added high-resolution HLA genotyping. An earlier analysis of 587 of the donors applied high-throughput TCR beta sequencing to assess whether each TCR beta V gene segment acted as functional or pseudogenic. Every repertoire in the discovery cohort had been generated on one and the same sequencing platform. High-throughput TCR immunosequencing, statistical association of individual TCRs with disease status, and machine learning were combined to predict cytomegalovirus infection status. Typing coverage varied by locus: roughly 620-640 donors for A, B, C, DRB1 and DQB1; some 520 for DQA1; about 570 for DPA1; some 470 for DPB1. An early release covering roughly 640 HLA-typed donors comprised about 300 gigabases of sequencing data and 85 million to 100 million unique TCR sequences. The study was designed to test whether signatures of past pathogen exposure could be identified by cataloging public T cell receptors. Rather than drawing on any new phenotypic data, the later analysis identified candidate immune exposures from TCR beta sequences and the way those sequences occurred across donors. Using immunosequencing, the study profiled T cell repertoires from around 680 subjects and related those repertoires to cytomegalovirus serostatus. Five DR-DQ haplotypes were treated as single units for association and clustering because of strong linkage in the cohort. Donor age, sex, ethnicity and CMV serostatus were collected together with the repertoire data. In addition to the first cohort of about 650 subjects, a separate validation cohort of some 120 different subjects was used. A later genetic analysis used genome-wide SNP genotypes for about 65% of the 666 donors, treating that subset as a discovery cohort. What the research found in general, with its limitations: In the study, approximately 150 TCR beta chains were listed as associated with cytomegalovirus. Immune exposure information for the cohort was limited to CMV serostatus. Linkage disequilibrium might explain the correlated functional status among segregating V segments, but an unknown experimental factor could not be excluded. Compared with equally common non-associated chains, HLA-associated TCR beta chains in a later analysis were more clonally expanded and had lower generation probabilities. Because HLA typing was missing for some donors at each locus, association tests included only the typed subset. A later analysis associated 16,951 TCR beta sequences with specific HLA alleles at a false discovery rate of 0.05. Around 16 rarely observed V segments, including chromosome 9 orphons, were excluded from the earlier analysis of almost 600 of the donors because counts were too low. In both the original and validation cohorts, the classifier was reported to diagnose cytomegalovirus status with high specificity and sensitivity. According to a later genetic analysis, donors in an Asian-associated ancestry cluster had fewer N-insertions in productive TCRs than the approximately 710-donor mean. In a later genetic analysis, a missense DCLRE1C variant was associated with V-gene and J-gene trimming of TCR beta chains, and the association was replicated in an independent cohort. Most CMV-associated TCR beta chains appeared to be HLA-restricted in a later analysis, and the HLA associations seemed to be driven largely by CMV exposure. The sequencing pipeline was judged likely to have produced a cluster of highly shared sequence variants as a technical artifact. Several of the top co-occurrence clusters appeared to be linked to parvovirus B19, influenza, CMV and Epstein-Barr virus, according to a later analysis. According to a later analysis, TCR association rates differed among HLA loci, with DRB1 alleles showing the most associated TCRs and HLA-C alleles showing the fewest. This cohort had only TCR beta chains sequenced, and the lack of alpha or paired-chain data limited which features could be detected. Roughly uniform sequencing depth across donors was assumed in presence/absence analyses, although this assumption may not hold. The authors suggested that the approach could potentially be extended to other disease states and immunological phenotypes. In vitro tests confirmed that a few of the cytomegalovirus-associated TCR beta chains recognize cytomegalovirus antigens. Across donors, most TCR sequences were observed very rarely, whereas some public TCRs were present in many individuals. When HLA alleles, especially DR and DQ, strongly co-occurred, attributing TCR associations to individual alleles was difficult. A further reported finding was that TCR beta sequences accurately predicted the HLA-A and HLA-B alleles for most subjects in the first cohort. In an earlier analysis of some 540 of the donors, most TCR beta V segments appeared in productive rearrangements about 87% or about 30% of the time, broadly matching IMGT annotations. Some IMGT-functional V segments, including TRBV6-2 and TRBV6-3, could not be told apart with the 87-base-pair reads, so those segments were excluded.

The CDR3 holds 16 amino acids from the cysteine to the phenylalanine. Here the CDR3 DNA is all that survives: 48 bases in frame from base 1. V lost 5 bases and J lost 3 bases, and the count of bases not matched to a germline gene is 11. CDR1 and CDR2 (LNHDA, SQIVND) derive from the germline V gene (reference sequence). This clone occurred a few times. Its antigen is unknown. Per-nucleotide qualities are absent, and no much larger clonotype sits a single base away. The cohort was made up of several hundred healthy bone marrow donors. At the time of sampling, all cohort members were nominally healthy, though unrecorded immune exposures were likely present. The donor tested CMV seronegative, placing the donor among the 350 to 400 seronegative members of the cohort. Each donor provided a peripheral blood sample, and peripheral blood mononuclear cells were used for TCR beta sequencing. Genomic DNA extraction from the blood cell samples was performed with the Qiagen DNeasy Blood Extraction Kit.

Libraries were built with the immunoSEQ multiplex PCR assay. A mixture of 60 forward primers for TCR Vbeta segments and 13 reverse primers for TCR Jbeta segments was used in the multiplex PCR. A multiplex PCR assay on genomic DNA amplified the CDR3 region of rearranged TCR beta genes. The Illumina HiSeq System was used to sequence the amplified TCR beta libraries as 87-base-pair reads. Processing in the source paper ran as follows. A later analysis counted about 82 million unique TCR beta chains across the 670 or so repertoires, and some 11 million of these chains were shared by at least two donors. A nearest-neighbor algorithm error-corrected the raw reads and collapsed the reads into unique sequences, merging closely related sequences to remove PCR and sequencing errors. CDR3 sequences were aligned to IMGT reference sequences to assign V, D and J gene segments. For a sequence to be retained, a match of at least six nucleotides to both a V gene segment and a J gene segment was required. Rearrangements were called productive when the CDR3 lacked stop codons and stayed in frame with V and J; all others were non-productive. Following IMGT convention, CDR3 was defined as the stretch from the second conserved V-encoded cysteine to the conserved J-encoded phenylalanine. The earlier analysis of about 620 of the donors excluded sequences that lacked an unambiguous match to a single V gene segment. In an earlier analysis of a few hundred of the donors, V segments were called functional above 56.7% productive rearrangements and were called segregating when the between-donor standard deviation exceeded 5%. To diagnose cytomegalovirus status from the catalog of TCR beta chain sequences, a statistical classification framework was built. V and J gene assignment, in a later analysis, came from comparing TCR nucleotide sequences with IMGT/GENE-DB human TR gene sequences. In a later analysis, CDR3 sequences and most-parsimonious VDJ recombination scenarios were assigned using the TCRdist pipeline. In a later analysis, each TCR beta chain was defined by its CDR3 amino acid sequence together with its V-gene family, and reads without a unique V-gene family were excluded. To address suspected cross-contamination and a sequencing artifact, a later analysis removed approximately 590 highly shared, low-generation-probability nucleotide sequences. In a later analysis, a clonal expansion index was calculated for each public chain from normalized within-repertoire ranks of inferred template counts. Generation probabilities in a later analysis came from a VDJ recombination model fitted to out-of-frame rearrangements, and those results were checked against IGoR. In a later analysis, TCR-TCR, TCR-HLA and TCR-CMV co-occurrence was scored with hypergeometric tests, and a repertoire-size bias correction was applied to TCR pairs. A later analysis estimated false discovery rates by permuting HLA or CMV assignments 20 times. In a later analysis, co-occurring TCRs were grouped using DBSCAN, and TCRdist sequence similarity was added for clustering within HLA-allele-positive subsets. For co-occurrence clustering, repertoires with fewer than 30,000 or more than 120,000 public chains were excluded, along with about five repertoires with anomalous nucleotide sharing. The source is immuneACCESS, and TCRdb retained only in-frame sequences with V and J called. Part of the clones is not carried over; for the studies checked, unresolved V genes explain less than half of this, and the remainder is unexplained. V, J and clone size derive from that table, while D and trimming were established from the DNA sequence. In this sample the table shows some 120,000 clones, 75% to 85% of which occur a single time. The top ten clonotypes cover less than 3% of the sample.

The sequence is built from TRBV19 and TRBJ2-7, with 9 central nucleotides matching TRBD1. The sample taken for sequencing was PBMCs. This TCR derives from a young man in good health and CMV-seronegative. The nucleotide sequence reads TGTGCCAGTAGTTTCGGGACAGGGTCGACCAACTACGAGCAGTACTTC. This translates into CASSFGTGSTNYEQYF.